The 32 T cell receptor beta chains below come from one sample, sequenced in a study of cytomegalovirus exposure and HLA in healthy donors (dated 2017 in TCRdb). Library creation used the immunoSEQ multiplex PCR assay. The multiplex PCR relied on a mix of 60 forward primers for TCR Vbeta segments and 13 reverse primers for TCR Jbeta segments. TCRdb re-hosts the immuneACCESS table, in-frame sequences only. Its copies lack some clones; in the studies checked, an unresolved V gene accounts for under half of them, and the cause for the rest is not known. The sample has roughly 190,000 clones on record, roughly 73% of them singletons. Clones ranked in the top ten supply approximately 2% of the sample. The sequencing sample was made of PBMCs. The receptors were sampled from a woman aged 25 to 39 in good health and CMV-seronegative.

This clone was observed a handful of times. This chain joins TRBV13 and TRBJ2-1; 8 bases are a match to TRBD2. Trimming took 3 bases from V and 6 from J; bases not matched to a gene: 7. The V gene's germline CDR1 is PRHDT and CDR2 FYEKMQ (reference sequence). The CDR3 extends over 15 amino acids. The DNA for the CDR3 is TGTGCCAGCAGCTTGAGGCCCAGCGGGGGCAATGAGCAGTTCTTC. Amino acid sequence: CASSLRPSGGNEQFF.

A word on this clone: Sequence at one end of the junction differs from germline and may be a read error. The same CDR3 also results from other DNA sequences found in this sample. This chain joins TRBV7-9 and TRBJ2-7; D may be TRBD2 (6 bases). The CDR3 has 12 amino acids. The germline V gene encodes CDR1 SEHNR and CDR2 FQNEAQ (reference sequence). The CDR3 coding sequence is TGTTCCAGCAGCTTCGGGGGCTACGAGCAGTACTTC. Protein: CSSSFGGYEQYF.

The chain combines TRBV29-1 with TRBJ2-7; D perhaps matches TRBD2 (5 bases). Trimming took off 0 bases at V and 2 bases at J, with 8 bases between the two ends. Per germline, CDR1 SQVTM and CDR2 ANQGSEA. The CDR3 sequence is 13 residues long. CDR3 residues: CSVEDRGTYEQYF. CDR3 DNA: TGCAGCGTTGAAGATCGAGGGACCTACGAGCAGTACTTC.

CDR3 region: CASSQGLAGAWNEQFF. The DNA of the CDR3 is TGTGCCAGCAGCCAAGGACTAGCGGGGGCCTGGAATGAGCAGTTCTTC. The chain combines TRBV4-2 with TRBJ2-1; TRBD2 aligns across 12 bases. CDR1 is LGHNA and CDR2 is YNFKEQ in the germline V gene. The CDR3 consists of 16 residues. With V trimmed by 1 base and J by 7 bases, 5 bases remained unmatched.

The chain employs TRBV29-1 and TRBJ1-1, with TRBD1 as a possible D gene (5 bases). The CDR3 contains 12 residues. Germline loops: CDR1 SQVTM, CDR2 ANQGSEA. V was clipped by 5 bases and J by 1 base, with 8 bases between them. CDR3 loop: CSVRDRNTEAFF. CDR3 coding DNA: TGCAGCGTTCGAGACAGGAACACTGAAGCTTTCTTT.

The CDR3 sequence: CASRQGGTNEKLFF. The CDR3, as DNA: TGTGCCAGTAGGCAGGGCGGAACTAATGAAAAACTGTTTTTT. The chain uses TRBV19 and TRBJ1-4; a possible D gene is TRBD1 (5 bases). This CDR3 contains 14 residues. Germline V gene lookup returns CDR1 LNHDA and CDR2 SQIVND (reference sequence). V was cut by 6 bases and J by 1 base, with 9 bases left in between.

The J gene is TRBJ1-3, the V gene TRBV2; no firm D call. The germline V gene encodes CDR1 SNHLY and CDR2 FYNNEI. V was clipped by 7 bases and J by 0 bases, with 10 bases between them. CDR3 length: 14 residues. The CDR3 DNA follows: TGTGCCAGCATAGACACCGCCTCTGGAAACACCATATATTTT. It encodes CASIDTASGNTIYF.

V is TRBV5-1 and J is TRBJ2-7; 9 nucleotides agree with TRBD1. Trimming cost V 0 bases and J 6 bases; bases outside gene matches: 4. This CDR3 spans 14 amino acids. The germline CDR1 and CDR2 sequences are SGHRS and YFSETQ. CDR3 sequence reads: CASSLETGGREQYF. CDR3 in DNA: TGCGCCAGCAGCTTGGAGACAGGGGGACGCGAGCAGTACTTC. Full variable domain (outside the CDR3, taken from reference TRBV5-1 and TRBJ2-7): KAGVTQTPRYLIKTRGQQVTLSCSPISGHRSVSWYQQTPGQGLQFLFEYFSETQRNKGNFPGRFSGRQFSNSRSEMNVSTLELGDSALYLCASSLETGGREQYFGPGTRLTVT.

This clone was detected only once. CDR3: CASSFGTGGPWAEAFF. CDR3 bases: TGCGCCAGCAGCTTTGGGACAGGGGGCCCTTGGGCTGAAGCTTTCTTT. The chain joins TRBV5-1 to TRBJ1-1, with 12 positions matching TRBD1. Germline V gene lookup returns CDR1 SGHRS and CDR2 YFSETQ. Losses at the gene ends were 2 bases for V and 6 bases for J; bases not matched to a gene: 8. The CDR3 is 16 amino acids.

The table lists this clone with a count of one. V gene TRBV25-1 combines with J gene TRBJ2-2, with D possibly being TRBD2 (8 bases). There are 18 residues in the CDR3. Looked up from germline, CDR1 is MGHDK and CDR2 is SYGVNS. V was pared by 1 base and J by 6 bases, with 21 bases between. CDR3 sequence reads: CASSESEGALAGPGELFF. Here the CDR3 DNA reads TGTGCCAGCAGTGAATCAGAGGGGGCTTTAGCGGGGCCCGGGGAGCTGTTTTTT.

V and J are TRBV5-4 and TRBJ2-3, with a possible D match to TRBD2 (6 bases). V gave up 1 base and J gave up 1 base, with 10 bases separating them. CDR1 and CDR2 from the germline V gene are SGHNT and YYREEE (reference sequence). The length of the CDR3 is 15 residues. The CDR3 is CASSLSGSRTDTQYF. The CDR3 DNA is TGTGCCAGCAGCTTGTCCGGGAGCCGCACAGATACGCAGTATTTT.

The rearrangement links TRBV19 to TRBJ2-7; D gene unclear. CDR1 is LNHDA, CDR2 SQIVND, per germline (reference sequence). The V and J ends lost 1 base and 7 bases respectively, with 5 bases between them. This CDR3 spans 11 amino acids. This CDR3 is CASSIGGEQYF. The CDR3 region has the DNA TGTGCCAGTAGTATAGGAGGAGAGCAGTACTTC.

The chain recombines TRBV6-1 with TRBJ1-1; D remains ambiguous. Trimming pared 1 base from V and 11 bases from J, leaving 20 bases between. The CDR3 covers 15 residues. CDR1 MNHNS and CDR2 SASEGT come from the germline V gene. The CDR3 loop reads CASSEGASPTGWAFF. The CDR3 DNA sequence: TGTGCCAGCAGTGAAGGGGCGAGCCCCACGGGGTGGGCTTTCTTT.

V gene TRBV30 combines with J gene TRBJ1-5; 8 nucleotides align to TRBD1. The CDR3 length is 13 residues. CDR1 and CDR2 from the germline V gene are GTSNPN and SVGIG (reference sequence). The trim removed 4 bases at V and 4 bases at J, leaving 3 bases unmatched. The CDR3 sequence is CAWKGTGNQPQHF. CDR3 sequence (DNA): TGTGCCTGGAAAGGGACAGGAAATCAGCCCCAGCATTTT.

The sample holds a few counts of this clone. This chain joins TRBV9 and TRBJ2-1, with 9 bases that match TRBD2. Germline-derived CDR1 and CDR2 are SGDLS and YYNGEE. Trimming at V came to 3 bases and at J to 8 bases, leaving 6 bases not matched to a gene. The CDR3 covers 14 residues. The CDR3 loop is CASSGSGRGDEQFF. The DNA of the CDR3 is TGTGCCAGCAGCGGTAGCGGGAGAGGCGATGAGCAGTTCTTC.

This chain links TRBV4-1 with TRBJ1-3, with D possibly being TRBD1 (6 bases). Germline CDR1 MGHRA, CDR2 YSYEKL. This CDR3 has 15 amino acids. V gave up 4 bases and J gave up 2 bases, with 12 bases separating them. The DNA for the CDR3 is TGCGCCAGCAGCCGAACAGGGTTGACTGGAAACACCATATATTTT. It encodes CASSRTGLTGNTIYF.

The V and J genes are TRBV7-3 and TRBJ2-2; 8 bases line up with TRBD1. Unmatched junction bases numbered 11, after V lost 5 bases and J lost 0 bases. Germline CDR1 is SGHTA and CDR2 is FQGTGA. This CDR3 is 18 amino acids long. CDR3 DNA: TGTGCCAGCAGCCCTGCCTTCCGGGACAGGCCGAACACCGGGGAGCTGTTTTTT. This sequence encodes CASSPAFRDRPNTGELFF.

This sequence joins TRBV29-1 and TRBJ2-3, with 8 bases identical to TRBD2. This CDR3 region has 17 residues. Germline V gene sequence: CDR1 SQVTM, CDR2 ANQGSEA. Trimming at V came to 2 bases and at J to 3 bases, leaving 13 bases not matched to a gene. The CDR3 region has the DNA TGCAGCGTTGAACTCCCTTTAGCGGGACGCTCGACAGATACGCAGTATTTT. Encoded protein: CSVELPLAGRSTDTQYF.

With respect to this clone: Other nucleotide sequences from this sample produce the same CDR3. This rearrangement joins TRBV19 to TRBJ1-1; a possible D gene is TRBD1 (5 bases). Germline CDR1 LNHDA, CDR2 SQIVND (reference sequence). Trimming took off 7 bases at V and 0 bases at J, with 9 bases between the two ends. This CDR3 comprises 13 residues. The CDR3 DNA sequence: TGTGCCAGTAATCCCAGGGTGAACACTGAAGCTTTCTTT. As protein: CASNPRVNTEAFF.

This clone was observed a handful of times. This chain uses TRBV5-4 with TRBJ1-1, with TRBD1 as a possible D gene (5 bases). The CDR3 consists of 15 residues. Germline CDR1 is SGHNT and CDR2 is YYREEE (reference sequence). The ends were cut back, 0 bases at V and 4 bases at J, with 13 bases in the middle. In nucleotides, the CDR3 is TGTGCCAGCAGCTTGGCCGGGCAGGGCGGCACTGAAGCTTTCTTT. This gives the protein CASSLAGQGGTEAFF.

The rearrangement uses TRBV5-5 and TRBJ1-2, with TRBD1 matching over 8 bases. Trimming cost V 6 bases and J 3 bases; bases outside gene matches: 4. There are 13 residues in the CDR3. The germline V gene has CDR1 SGHKS and CDR2 YYEKEE (reference sequence). CDR3 DNA: TGTGCCAGCACTAAGGACAGGGACTATGGCTACACCTTC. Its translation: CASTKDRDYGYTF.

The chain recombines TRBV25-1 with TRBJ1-6; 7 bases are shared with TRBD1. The V and J ends lost 3 bases and 9 bases, in that order; junction bases with no gene match: 5. The germline V gene encodes CDR1 MGHDK and CDR2 SYGVNS. The CDR3 covers 14 residues. The CDR3 loop reads CASSDLTGSSPLHF. The CDR3, as DNA: TGTGCCAGCAGTGATCTGACAGGGAGTTCACCCCTCCACTTT.

In its sample, this clone was seen a few times. The genes are TRBV5-6 and TRBJ2-3, with 15 bases lining up with TRBD2. The CDR3 extends over 18 amino acids. V trimming: 2 bases; J trimming: 5 bases; junction bases outside the gene matches: 9. The germline gives CDR1 SGHDT, CDR2 YYEEEE. The CDR3 loop is CASSLKGTSGGSRDTQYF. The CDR3 region has the DNA TGTGCCAGCAGCTTAAAGGGGACTAGCGGGGGGTCAAGAGATACGCAGTATTTT. The variable domain in full, completed from reference TRBV5-6 and TRBJ2-3, reads DAGVTQSPTHLIKTRGQQVTLRCSPKSGHDTVSWYQQALGQGPQFIFQYYEEEERQRGNFPDRFSGHQFPNYSSELNVNALLLGDSALYLCASSLKGTSGGSRDTQYFGPGTRLTVL.

The chain links TRBV19 to TRBJ2-5; TRBD1 matches 7 bases. The CDR3 totals 15 residues. Germline loops: CDR1 LNHDA, CDR2 SQIVND (reference sequence). After removal of 3 bases from V and 5 bases from J, the junction contained 9 bases not matched to a gene. The CDR3 loop reads CASSMSTGPGETQYF. CDR3 DNA: TGTGCCAGTAGTATGTCGACAGGGCCGGGGGAGACCCAGTACTTC.

This clone was seen more than once but under ten times. This sequence joins TRBV4-2 and TRBJ2-4; D might be TRBD1 (6 bases). CDR1 is LGHNA and CDR2 is YNFKEQ in the germline V gene. The CDR3 is 14 residues long. Trimming pared 3 bases from V and 3 bases from J, leaving 9 bases between. The DNA of the CDR3 is TGTGCCAGCAGCCACCCAGGGGACAAAAACATTCAGTACTTC. It is translated as CASSHPGDKNIQYF.

The rearrangement links TRBV21-1 to TRBJ1-4; the table's D gene call, TRBD1, was not cross checked with the DNA. TRBV21-1 is tagged as a pseudogene. This CDR3 is 16 amino acids long. CDR3 sequence (DNA): TGTGCCAGCAGCTCCCGGGTTCAGGGCCCTAATGAAAAACTGTTTTTT. Translated, it gives CASSSRVQGPNEKLFF.

This clone was counted only a few times. The rearrangement links TRBV20-1 to TRBJ2-1; no reliable D call. The CDR3 has 10 residues. CDR1 and CDR2 (germline): DFQATT, SNEGSKA (reference sequence). Trimming removed 3 bases at V and 7 bases at J, with 4 bases between. In DNA form, the CDR3 reads TGCAGTGCTAGTATAAATGAGCAGTTCTTC. Protein sequence: CSASINEQFF.

The chain employs TRBV7-6 and TRBJ2-7; 7 bases fit TRBD1. J lost 2 bases, V lost 6 bases, and 13 bases had no gene match. This CDR3 region has 16 residues. CDR1 and CDR2 (germline): SGHVS, FNYEAQ. Here the CDR3 reads CASSLGPGRGTYEQYF. CDR3 sequence (DNA): TGTGCCAGCAGTTTGGGCCCCGGCAGGGGGACCTACGAGCAGTACTTC.

The V gene is TRBV6-1, the J gene TRBJ2-7, with D hard to call. Germline-derived CDR1 and CDR2 are MNHNS and SASEGT. The V and J ends lost 5 bases and 3 bases respectively, with 8 bases between them. The CDR3 consists of 12 residues. This CDR3 reads CASSSSRYEQYF. The CDR3, as DNA: TGTGCCAGCAGTTCCTCCCGCTACGAGCAGTACTTC.

The chain recombines TRBV27 with TRBJ2-7, with 7 bases identical to TRBD1. Trimming removed 5 bases from V and 4 bases from J; junction bases left unmatched: 2. The germline gives CDR1 MNHEY, CDR2 SMNVEV (reference sequence). This CDR3 is 12 amino acids long. This chain's CDR3 is CASSGRGYEQYF. In DNA form, the CDR3 reads TGTGCCAGCAGTGGCAGGGGGTACGAGCAGTACTTC.

The chain employs TRBV30 and TRBJ2-3; D is possibly TRBD2 (5 bases). The CDR3 contains 14 residues. From germline, CDR1 is GTSNPN and CDR2 SVGIG (reference sequence). V was trimmed by 4 bases and J by 0 bases, leaving 11 bases between them. CDR3 residues: CAWTFGRSTDTQYF. In DNA form, the CDR3 reads TGTGCCTGGACCTTTGGGAGAAGCACAGATACGCAGTATTTT.

V usage is TRBV5-5 and J usage is TRBJ1-5; 10 bases align to TRBD1. Looked up from germline, CDR1 is SGHKS and CDR2 is YYEKEE (reference sequence). This CDR3 spans 18 amino acids. Trimming cost V 4 bases and J 3 bases; bases outside gene matches: 13. This chain's CDR3 is CASSGFPGQGSPNQPQHF. The CDR3, as DNA: TGTGCCAGCAGCGGGTTCCCGGGACAGGGGAGCCCCAATCAGCCCCAGCATTTT. The whole variable domain, filled in from reference TRBV5-5 and TRBJ1-5, reads DAGVTQSPTHLIKTRGQQVTLRCSPISGHKSVSWYQQVLGQGPQFIFQYYEKEERGRGNFPDRFSARQFPNYSSELNVNALLLGDSALYLCASSGFPGQGSPNQPQHFGDGTRLSIL.